Following are 29 T cell receptor beta chains from one sample sequenced in a study of cytomegalovirus exposure and HLA in healthy donors. Primers for the PCR totalled 60 Vbeta and 13 Jbeta. Using immunoSEQ multiplex PCR, the repertoire was profiled, and TCRdb retains in-frame clones only, with some absent. The sample includes tens of thousands of clones, approximately 80% of them seen just once. The sequenced material came from PBMCs. All receptors come from a man aged 30 to 45 in good health and CMV-seropositive.

The V and J genes are TRBV5-4 and TRBJ2-7; D is undetermined. V was clipped by 4 bases and J by 2 bases, with 7 bases between them. CDR1 is SGHNT and CDR2 is YYREEE in the germline V gene (reference sequence). There are 12 residues in the CDR3. CDR3 nucleotides: TGTGCCAGCAGCCCTATAACCTACGAGCAGTACTTC. This sequence encodes CASSPITYEQYF.

The CDR3 is CASSFNRALPRYTF. The CDR3 DNA is TGTGCCAGCAGCTTCAACAGGGCTCTCCCCCGCTACACCTTC. The chain couples TRBV5-6 to TRBJ1-2; D is possibly TRBD1 (6 bases). The germline gives CDR1 SGHDT, CDR2 YYEEEE. Trimming took 2 bases from V and 9 from J, leaving 17 bases between them. The CDR3 consists of 14 residues.

The chain is built from TRBV12-2 and TRBJ1-5. TRBV12-2 is a listed pseudogene. This CDR3 has 13 amino acids. The CDR3 DNA follows: TGTGCCAACCTTGCGGGCAGCAATCAACCCCAGCATTTT. Residues: CANLAGSNQPQHF.

On this clone: This CDR3 is also generated by other DNA sequences in the sample. This chain connects TRBV4-2 to TRBJ1-5; D is uncertain. The CDR3 is 13 residues long. V was clipped by 0 bases and J by 6 bases, with 6 bases between them. The germline V gene encodes CDR1 LGHNA and CDR2 YNFKEQ. CDR3 residues: CASSQDRGQPQHF. The DNA for the CDR3 is TGTGCCAGCAGCCAAGATCGGGGTCAGCCCCAGCATTTT.

The chain uses TRBV27 and TRBJ1-2; D uncertain. Germline CDR1 and CDR2: MNHEY and SMNVEV (reference sequence). The V gene lost 5 bases and the J gene lost 2 bases, with 12 bases spanning the gap. CDR3 length: 14 amino acids. The CDR3 DNA reads as TGTGCCAGCAGTCCCTCGCCAGCGAACTATGGCTACACCTTC. Encoded protein: CASSPSPANYGYTF.

J is TRBJ2-5 and V is TRBV29-1; 12 bases agree with TRBD1. The V gene end was trimmed by 7 bases and the J gene end by 5 bases; junction bases not matched to a gene: 8. Germline V lookup: CDR1 SQVTM, CDR2 ANQGSEA. CDR3 length: 14 residues. This chain's CDR3 is CSAARDRGLETQYF. CDR3 DNA sequence: TGCAGCGCCGCCCGGGACAGGGGGCTCGAGACCCAGTACTTC.

CDR3: CASRLEAGTGELFF. The CDR3 DNA is TGTGCCAGCAGACTGGAGGCGGGGACCGGGGAGCTGTTTTTT. The chain carries TRBV6-1 and TRBJ2-2; tentatively, D is TRBD2 (6 bases). The CDR3 runs 14 residues. V was trimmed by 6 bases and J by 5 bases, leaving 13 bases between them. Germline CDR1 is MNHNS and CDR2 is SASEGT.

The chain employs TRBV27 and TRBJ1-1; no definite D call. Germline-derived CDR1 and CDR2 are MNHEY and SMNVEV (reference sequence). This CDR3 contains 13 residues. V was clipped by 0 bases and J by 6 bases, with 8 bases between them. The CDR3 nucleotides are TGTGCCAGCAGTTTATCTGCCGGTCCTGAAGCTTTCTTT. Translating gives CASSLSAGPEAFF.

V and J are TRBV6-4 and TRBJ2-3, with 7 positions matching TRBD1. The CDR3 has 14 residues. The V gene's germline CDR1 is MRHNA and CDR2 SNTAGT. The junction had 1 base not matched to a gene; V was cut back by 3 bases and J by 1 base. In DNA form, the CDR3 reads TGTGCCAGCAGTGAGCAGGGGGGCACAGATACGCAGTATTTT. Amino acids: CASSEQGGTDTQYF.

This sequence joins TRBV5-1 and TRBJ2-1; D possibly corresponds to TRBD2 (5 bases). V shed 0 bases and J shed 0 bases, with 10 bases lying between them. Germline loops: CDR1 SGHRS, CDR2 YFSETQ. This CDR3 is built from 16 residues. DNA of the CDR3: TGCGCCAGCAGCTTGGGAGCTGGGAGCTCCTACAATGAGCAGTTCTTC. Translated: CASSLGAGSSYNEQFF.

The V call is TRBV27, the J call TRBJ2-7, with D unresolved. This CDR3 region has 10 residues. The V gene lost 5 bases and the J gene lost 3 bases, with 2 bases spanning the gap. CDR1 and CDR2 (germline): MNHEY, SMNVEV (reference sequence). For the CDR3, the DNA is TGTGCCAGCAGTCTCTACGAGCAGTACTTC. This translates into CASSLYEQYF.

The rearrangement joins TRBV2 to TRBJ2-5; 7 positions match TRBD2. V was clipped by 6 bases and J by 4 bases; unmatched bases: 5. Germline CDR1 reads SNHLY; CDR2 reads FYNNEI. The length of the CDR3 is 13 residues. The CDR3 DNA reads TGTGCCAGCAGCCTACTAGCGCGAGAGACCCAGTACTTC. Protein sequence: CASSLLARETQYF.

The rearrangement joins TRBV5-6 to TRBJ2-5, with no clear D. The CDR3 has 14 residues. Germline V CDR1 and CDR2: SGHDT, YYEEEE. The V gene lost 4 bases and the J gene lost 0 bases, with 10 bases spanning the gap. CDR3 nucleotides: TGTGCCAGCAGCCTAAGCCGGTACCAAGAGACCCAGTACTTC. Translated: CASSLSRYQETQYF.

This clone showed up just once. This sequence joins TRBV5-1 and TRBJ1-6; 7 nucleotides match TRBD1. The CDR3 sequence is 14 residues long. The junction had 6 bases not matched to a gene; V was cut back by 7 bases and J by 5 bases. Germline CDR1 SGHRS, CDR2 YFSETQ. The CDR3 protein is CASQPGQNNSPLHF. The CDR3 DNA reads TGCGCCAGCCAACCGGGACAGAATAATTCACCCCTCCACTTT. The full variable domain, its missing parts supplied by reference TRBV5-1 and TRBJ1-6, is KAGVTQTPRYLIKTRGQQVTLSCSPISGHRSVSWYQQTPGQGLQFLFEYFSETQRNKGNFPGRFSGRQFSNSRSEMNVSTLELGDSALYLCASQPGQNNSPLHFGNGTRLTVT.

The V and J genes are TRBV7-6 and TRBJ2-1, with a weak D call TRBD1 (6 bases). The CDR3 has 16 residues. The ends were cut back, 1 base at V and 4 bases at J, with 14 bases in the middle. Germline CDR1 reads SGHVS; CDR2 reads FNYEAQ. This chain's CDR3 is CASSLVAAGDYNEQFF. The CDR3 bases are TGTGCCAGCAGCTTAGTGGCCGCAGGGGATTACAATGAGCAGTTCTTC.

This sequence joins TRBV11-1 and TRBJ1-1; D ambiguous. V was clipped by 5 bases and J by 1 base, with 8 bases between them. The CDR3 extends over 13 amino acids. Germline loops: CDR1 SGHAT, CDR2 FQDESV (reference sequence). The CDR3 nucleotides read TGTGCCAGCAGCCCCCGCGGGAACACTGAAGCTTTCTTT. Its translation is CASSPRGNTEAFF.

This rearrangement joins TRBV5-4 to TRBJ1-2; no reliable D call. The CDR3 covers 12 residues. Trimming took 4 bases from V and 6 from J, leaving 10 bases between them. The germline CDR1 and CDR2 sequences are SGHNT and YYREEE (reference sequence). The DNA of the CDR3 is TGTGCCAGCAGCCCCGGGAGGGATGGCTACACCTTC. It codes for CASSPGRDGYTF.

This clone was observed a handful of times. This sequence joins TRBV5-1 and TRBJ1-1, with 7 bases identical to TRBD1. From germline, CDR1 is SGHRS and CDR2 YFSETQ. The V segment lost 0 bases and the J segment 4 bases; nucleotides outside the gene matches: 3. The CDR3 length is 14 residues. The CDR3 loop reads CASSLDRGGTEAFF. CDR3 DNA sequence: TGCGCCAGCAGCTTGGACAGGGGAGGCACTGAAGCTTTCTTT. Based on the CDR3 plus reference TRBV5-1 and TRBJ1-1, the full variable domain is KAGVTQTPRYLIKTRGQQVTLSCSPISGHRSVSWYQQTPGQGLQFLFEYFSETQRNKGNFPGRFSGRQFSNSRSEMNVSTLELGDSALYLCASSLDRGGTEAFFGQGTRLTVV.

This clone appeared once. An end of the junction does not agree with germline; a read error may underlie this. CDR3 sequence (DNA): TGTTCCAGCAGCTTAGACGACAGCTCCTATAATTCACCCCTCCACTTT. Its translation: CSSSLDDSSYNSPLHF. J is TRBJ1-6 and V is TRBV7-9, with a possible D match to TRBD1 (5 bases). Germline V gene lookup returns CDR1 SEHNR and CDR2 FQNEAQ (reference sequence). The CDR3 consists of 16 residues.

The rearrangement uses TRBV19 and TRBJ2-7, with 9 bases lining up with TRBD1. The length of the CDR3 is 15 residues. Trimming at V came to 7 bases and at J to 6 bases, leaving 13 bases not matched to a gene. Germline CDR1 LNHDA, CDR2 SQIVND (reference sequence). The CDR3 bases are TGTGCCAGTACCAAACAGGGGGCCTCCCCCGGCGAGCAGTACTTC. Amino acid sequence: CASTKQGASPGEQYF.

The V gene is TRBV6-1, the J gene TRBJ1-5, with no clear D. CDR1 MNHNS and CDR2 SASEGT come from the germline V gene. V was clipped by 3 bases and J by 2 bases, with 14 bases between them. CDR3 length: 16 residues. DNA for the CDR3: TGTGCCAGCAGTGACCTGGCGGGGAGAGGCAATCAGCCCCAGCATTTT. This gives the protein CASSDLAGRGNQPQHF.

This chain joins TRBV5-1 and TRBJ2-7, with 7 positions matching TRBD1. V trimming: 4 bases; J trimming: 5 bases; junction bases outside the gene matches: 6. Germline V lookup: CDR1 SGHRS, CDR2 YFSETQ. CDR3 length: 13 amino acids. In DNA, the CDR3 is TGCGCCAGCAGCGTGAACAGGGGCCACGAGCAGTACGTC. This gives the protein CASSVNRGHEQYV.

The V and J genes are TRBV7-2 and TRBJ1-5, with D unresolved. The germline gives CDR1 SGHTA, CDR2 FQGNSA. V lost 5 bases to trimming and J lost 2 bases, with 10 bases between them. The CDR3 spans 14 residues. The CDR3 spells CASSPTGGNQPQHF. The CDR3 nucleotides read TGTGCCAGCAGCCCCACCGGGGGCAATCAGCCCCAGCATTTT.

This rearrangement joins TRBV2 to TRBJ1-4; D gene uncertain. The germline V gene has CDR1 SNHLY and CDR2 FYNNEI. The CDR3 totals 13 residues. V was cut by 3 bases and J by 8 bases, with 10 bases left in between. The CDR3 DNA follows: TGTGCCAGCAGTGAGGGAGCCGCGGAAAAACTGTTTTTT. Translated, it gives CASSEGAAEKLFF.

The CDR3 nucleotides read TGTGCCAGCAGCGTAGCAGGGGACGGAGCCTACGAGCAGTACTTC. Translating it yields CASSVAGDGAYEQYF. The V call is TRBV9, the J call TRBJ2-7; a possible D gene is TRBD1 (6 bases). CDR1 is SGDLS, CDR2 YYNGEE, per germline. CDR3 length equals 15 residues. V lost 0 bases and J 2 bases, leaving 12 bases between the germline ends. Using reference TRBV9 and TRBJ2-7 for the parts outside the CDR3, the full variable domain is DSGVTQTPKHLITATGQRVTLRCSPRSGDLSVYWYQQSLDQGLQFLIQYYNGEERAKGNILERFSAQQFPDLHSELNLSSLELGDSALYFCASSVAGDGAYEQYFGPGTRLTVT.

This chain uses TRBV5-1 with TRBJ2-1; 7 nucleotides align to TRBD1. Germline loops: CDR1 SGHRS, CDR2 YFSETQ. CDR3 length: 16 amino acids. The junction had 13 bases not matched to a gene; V was cut back by 4 bases and J by 6 bases. The CDR3: CASSPSGTARLNEQFF. The DNA of the CDR3 is TGCGCCAGCAGCCCCTCCGGGACAGCCCGCCTCAATGAGCAGTTCTTC.

The rearrangement joins TRBV5-1 to TRBJ2-4, with TRBD1 identical over 11 bases. The CDR3 consists of 14 residues. Germline V gene sequence: CDR1 SGHRS, CDR2 YFSETQ. V lost 4 bases to trimming and J lost 6 bases; unmatched junction nucleotides: 3. The CDR3 protein is CASSPGTGGNIQYF. The CDR3 DNA is TGCGCCAGCAGCCCCGGGACAGGGGGAAACATTCAGTACTTC.

The rearrangement uses TRBV28 and TRBJ2-1, with D hard to call. Germline-derived CDR1 and CDR2 are MDHEN and SYDVKM. Trimming pared 5 bases from V and 0 bases from J, leaving 11 bases between. The CDR3 spans 15 residues. CDR3 loop: CASSTNSYSYNEQFF. The DNA for the CDR3 is TGTGCCAGCAGTACCAATAGTTACTCCTACAATGAGCAGTTCTTC.

The chain combines TRBV5-1 with TRBJ2-1; TRBD1 aligns across 10 bases. This CDR3 contains 15 residues. The V gene's germline CDR1 is SGHRS and CDR2 YFSETQ. Trimming at V came to 4 bases and at J to 6 bases, leaving 7 bases not matched to a gene. CDR3 nucleotide sequence: TGCGCCAGCAGCACGGACAGGGGGGTGGGCAATGAGCAGTTCTTC. Translation gives CASSTDRGVGNEQFF.